One sample yielded the 10 T cell receptor beta chains listed below, sequenced in a study of blood T cell repertoires in COVID-19. TCRdb's copy holds only in-frame clones and misses some; the assay was immunoSEQ multiplex PCR. The sample shows 450,000 or so clones, approximately 90% of them seen only once. Sequenced sample: peripheral blood. Receptor source: a man aged 18 to 35 with COVID-19, enrolled during active disease.

This clone was found a few times. This sequence joins TRBV29-1 and TRBJ1-2; 8 bases line up with TRBD1. Germline CDR1 is SQVTM and CDR2 is ANQGSEA. The CDR3 has 12 amino acids. Trimming removed 3 bases from V and 4 bases from J; junction bases left unmatched: 1. The CDR3 DNA is TGCAGCGTTGACAGGGGGCTCTATGGCTACACCTTC. Amino acids: CSVDRGLYGYTF.

J is TRBJ1-5 and V is TRBV6-5, with a weak D call TRBD1 (6 bases). CDR1 is MNHEY and CDR2 is SVGAGI in the germline V gene. Trimming took off 6 bases at V and 4 bases at J, with 13 bases between the two ends. The CDR3 consists of 14 residues. The CDR3 region has the DNA TGTGCCAGCAGGCTCCAGGGGCCGAATCAGCCCCAGCATTTT. It codes for CASRLQGPNQPQHF.

The chain has TRBV6-5 and TRBJ1-6; TRBD1 aligns across 9 bases. The CDR3 loop spans 14 amino acids. Germline V lookup: CDR1 MNHEY, CDR2 SVGAGI. V shed 7 bases, J shed 7 bases, and the junction held 5 bases outside the gene matches. The DNA of the CDR3 is TGTGCCAGCATATCGACAGGGGGAAATTCACCCCTCCACTTT. Protein product: CASISTGGNSPLHF.

The chain carries TRBV28 and TRBJ2-1; D ambiguous. V lost 6 bases to trimming and J lost 9 bases, with 12 bases between them. The CDR3 contains 12 residues. Germline V gives CDR1 MDHEN, CDR2 SYDVKM. The CDR3 spells CASSLLDAEQFF. In DNA, the CDR3 is TGTGCCAGCAGCCTCCTAGACGCTGAGCAGTTCTTC.

This clone was observed a handful of times. This rearrangement joins TRBV29-1 to TRBJ2-7; 13 bases match TRBD2. The CDR3 runs to 12 residues. J was trimmed by 6 bases and V by 4 bases; bases with no gene match: 0. Germline V gives CDR1 SQVTM, CDR2 ANQGSEA. Here the CDR3 reads CSVGTSGGEQYF. DNA of the CDR3: TGCAGCGTTGGGACTAGCGGGGGCGAGCAGTACTTC.

V is TRBV19 and J is TRBJ2-1, with 7 nucleotides matching TRBD2. The CDR3 totals 16 residues. Per the germline V gene, CDR1 is LNHDA and CDR2 is SQIVND (reference sequence). The ends lost 1 base at V and 3 bases at J; junction bases unmatched: 6. CDR3 residues: CASSIGSSGHYNEQFF. CDR3 nucleotide sequence: TGTGCCAGTAGTATAGGCTCTAGCGGACACTACAATGAGCAGTTCTTC.

The J gene is TRBJ2-2, the V gene TRBV2; 8 bases are shared with TRBD1. With V trimmed by 0 bases and J by 7 bases, 7 bases remained unmatched. The V gene's germline CDR1 is SNHLY and CDR2 FYNNEI. CDR3 size: 16 residues. The DNA for the CDR3 is TGTGCCAGCAGTGAAGCGCCGGGACAGGCGATCGGGGAGCTGTTTTTT. Its translation is CASSEAPGQAIGELFF.

J is TRBJ2-3 and V is TRBV20-1, with no clear D. This CDR3 spans 11 amino acids. The V gene's germline CDR1 is DFQATT and CDR2 SNEGSKA (reference sequence). V dropped 1 base and J dropped 6 bases, with 5 bases sitting between them. The CDR3 reads CSARAIDTQYF. CDR3 in DNA: TGCAGTGCTAGAGCTATTGATACGCAGTATTTT.

Here the CDR3 reads CASIVGTPSQTQYF. In DNA, the CDR3 is TGTGCCAGCATTGTAGGGACACCTTCTCAGACCCAGTACTTC. This sequence joins TRBV5-8 and TRBJ2-5, with TRBD1 as a possible D gene (6 bases). Germline CDR1 is SGHTS and CDR2 is YDEGEE. Trimming removed 6 bases at V and 6 bases at J, with 18 bases between. The CDR3 spans 14 residues. Variable domain in full (rest from reference TRBV5-8 and TRBJ2-5): EAGVTQSPTHLIKTRGQQATLRCSPISGHTSVYWYQQALGLGLQFLLWYDEGEERNRGNFPPRFSGRQFPNYSSELNVNALELEDSALYLCASIVGTPSQTQYFGPGTRLLVL.

The chain has TRBV6-4 and TRBJ1-1; D gene ambiguous. Germline assignment: CDR1 MRHNA and CDR2 SNTAGT. CDR3 length equals 13 residues. V lost 2 bases and J 1 base, leaving 5 bases between the germline ends. DNA for the CDR3: TGTGCCAGCAGTGACAGACAGAACACTGAAGCTTTCTTT. As protein: CASSDRQNTEAFF.